Below, one TCR beta chain is given with its context. The data belong to a study of shared clonotypes between healthy human individuals. Germline V CDR1 and CDR2: GTSNPN, SVGIG (reference sequence). The CDR3 sequence is 18 residues long. V was trimmed by 0 bases and J by 4 bases, leaving 22 bases between them. Sequencing used immunoSEQ multiplex PCR; TCRdb keeps in-frame clones, though not all of them. The table records around 500,000 clones, approximately 82% of them present only once. The receptor was derived from a woman aged 40 to 49 in good health. Some clones in this sample may be carry-over from other donors' samples. Sequenced: PBMCs. V and J are TRBV30 and TRBJ1-3; D gene unclear. The DNA of the CDR3 is TGTGCCTGGAGTGTAGTCTCTGGTAGGAGCCTGGTGGGAAACACCATATATTTT. Protein product: CAWSVVSGRSLVGNTIYF.